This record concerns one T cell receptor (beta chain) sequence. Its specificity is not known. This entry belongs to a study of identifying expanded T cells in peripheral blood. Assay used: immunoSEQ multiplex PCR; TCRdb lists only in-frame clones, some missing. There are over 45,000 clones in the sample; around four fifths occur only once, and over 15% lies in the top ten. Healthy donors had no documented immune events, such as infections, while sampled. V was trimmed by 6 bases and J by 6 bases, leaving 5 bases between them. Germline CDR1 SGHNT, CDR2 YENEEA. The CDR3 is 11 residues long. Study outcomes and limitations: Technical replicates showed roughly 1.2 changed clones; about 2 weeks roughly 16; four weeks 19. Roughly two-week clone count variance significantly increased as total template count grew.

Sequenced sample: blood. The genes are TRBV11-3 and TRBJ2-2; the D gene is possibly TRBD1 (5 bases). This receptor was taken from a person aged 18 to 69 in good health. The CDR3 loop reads CASRGAGELFF. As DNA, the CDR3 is TGTGCCAGCAGAGGGGCCGGGGAGCTGTTTTTT.